These 2 T cell receptor beta chains originate from one sample sequenced in a study of blood T cell repertoires in COVID-19. The protocol was immunoSEQ multiplex PCR, while the TCRdb copy is restricted to in-frame clones and leaves out a portion. The profile shows about 130,000 clones, 84% of them singletons. Sequenced material: peripheral blood. The receptor source for this set is a human donor in a cohort sampled during active COVID-19.

This clone was found a few times. This rearrangement joins TRBV19 to TRBJ2-5; TRBD2 matches 12 bases. The CDR3 has 15 amino acids. Looked up from germline, CDR1 is LNHDA and CDR2 is SQIVND (reference sequence). V shed 4 bases and J 4 bases; nucleotides not matched to a gene: 4. The DNA of the CDR3 is TGTGCCAGTAGTAACCTAGCGGGAGGGCCAGAGACCCAGTACTTC. This sequence encodes CASSNLAGGPETQYF.

The chain joins TRBV10-3 to TRBJ2-5; 9 bases are shared with TRBD1. In germline, CDR1 is ENHRY, CDR2 SYGVKD. Trimming took 4 bases from V and 5 from J; bases not matched to a gene: 8. The CDR3 is made up of 15 amino acids. The CDR3 nucleotides read TGTGCCATCAGTGCCGGGACAGGGTTGATTGAGACCCAGTACTTC. Its translation is CAISAGTGLIETQYF.